The present TCR beta chain was sequenced within a study of beta chain features in type 1 diabetes. Turning to the study itself: Summed over all samples, the examined sorted cells came to under 110,000,000. Study results and limitations: Type 1 diabetes patients had VDJ junctions that carried fewer insertions and more deletions. The study found moderately but significantly shorter TCRB CDR3s in all four CD4+ subsets of Type 1 diabetes patients.

Expressed TCRB transcripts were sequenced, since all the RNA that had been isolated was reverse transcribed. The method was immunoSEQ multiplex PCR; TCRdb's version includes in-frame clones alone and lacks a portion of them. The sample lists about 400,000 clones, around 12% occurring once. Notes on this clone: Its specificity is not known.

Trimming took 4 bases from V and 2 from J, leaving 5 bases between them. The CDR3 is made up of 12 amino acids. Germline CDR1 is MDHEN and CDR2 is SYDVKM. This sequence originates from a woman younger than 35 with type 1 diabetes. The specimen sequenced was naive CD4+ T cells from blood. The chain recombines TRBV28 with TRBJ2-5; D remains unclear. CDR3: CASSSQQETQYF. For the CDR3, the DNA is TGTGCCAGCAGTTCCCAACAAGAGACCCAGTACTTC.